The sequence of this TCR beta chain was determined in a study of siplizumab effects on memory and regulatory T cells. This table comes from immunoSEQ multiplex PCR, and its TCRdb copy is limited to in-frame clones, with some not included. The sample includes 90,000 to 140,000 clones, 85% to 95% seen only once; the top ten take about 0.32%. General study findings and limits: Phenotypic classification as naive or memory proved unattainable for roughly 80-96% of proliferating CD4+ or CD8+ clones. Alloreactive sequences from unstimulated CD4+ memory cells fell significantly with siplizumab. Major contributors to the alloresponse seemed to be naive T cells, which also appeared more diverse than memory cells. Proliferating siplizumab-culture Treg suppressive function went unconfirmed.

This CDR3 has 15 residues. Trimming cost V 4 bases and J 7 bases; bases outside gene matches: 3. Germline values: CDR1 SGHRS, CDR2 YFSETQ. As for this clone: Its antigen is undetermined.

V gene TRBV5-1 combines with J gene TRBJ2-1, with TRBD2 matching over 15 bases. The material sequenced was CD4+ T cells sorted from blood. This TCR was recovered from a human donor in good health. The DNA for the CDR3 is TGCGCCAGCAGCCCCGGGACTAGCGGGAGGAATGAGCAGTTCTTC. Residues: CASSPGTSGRNEQFF.